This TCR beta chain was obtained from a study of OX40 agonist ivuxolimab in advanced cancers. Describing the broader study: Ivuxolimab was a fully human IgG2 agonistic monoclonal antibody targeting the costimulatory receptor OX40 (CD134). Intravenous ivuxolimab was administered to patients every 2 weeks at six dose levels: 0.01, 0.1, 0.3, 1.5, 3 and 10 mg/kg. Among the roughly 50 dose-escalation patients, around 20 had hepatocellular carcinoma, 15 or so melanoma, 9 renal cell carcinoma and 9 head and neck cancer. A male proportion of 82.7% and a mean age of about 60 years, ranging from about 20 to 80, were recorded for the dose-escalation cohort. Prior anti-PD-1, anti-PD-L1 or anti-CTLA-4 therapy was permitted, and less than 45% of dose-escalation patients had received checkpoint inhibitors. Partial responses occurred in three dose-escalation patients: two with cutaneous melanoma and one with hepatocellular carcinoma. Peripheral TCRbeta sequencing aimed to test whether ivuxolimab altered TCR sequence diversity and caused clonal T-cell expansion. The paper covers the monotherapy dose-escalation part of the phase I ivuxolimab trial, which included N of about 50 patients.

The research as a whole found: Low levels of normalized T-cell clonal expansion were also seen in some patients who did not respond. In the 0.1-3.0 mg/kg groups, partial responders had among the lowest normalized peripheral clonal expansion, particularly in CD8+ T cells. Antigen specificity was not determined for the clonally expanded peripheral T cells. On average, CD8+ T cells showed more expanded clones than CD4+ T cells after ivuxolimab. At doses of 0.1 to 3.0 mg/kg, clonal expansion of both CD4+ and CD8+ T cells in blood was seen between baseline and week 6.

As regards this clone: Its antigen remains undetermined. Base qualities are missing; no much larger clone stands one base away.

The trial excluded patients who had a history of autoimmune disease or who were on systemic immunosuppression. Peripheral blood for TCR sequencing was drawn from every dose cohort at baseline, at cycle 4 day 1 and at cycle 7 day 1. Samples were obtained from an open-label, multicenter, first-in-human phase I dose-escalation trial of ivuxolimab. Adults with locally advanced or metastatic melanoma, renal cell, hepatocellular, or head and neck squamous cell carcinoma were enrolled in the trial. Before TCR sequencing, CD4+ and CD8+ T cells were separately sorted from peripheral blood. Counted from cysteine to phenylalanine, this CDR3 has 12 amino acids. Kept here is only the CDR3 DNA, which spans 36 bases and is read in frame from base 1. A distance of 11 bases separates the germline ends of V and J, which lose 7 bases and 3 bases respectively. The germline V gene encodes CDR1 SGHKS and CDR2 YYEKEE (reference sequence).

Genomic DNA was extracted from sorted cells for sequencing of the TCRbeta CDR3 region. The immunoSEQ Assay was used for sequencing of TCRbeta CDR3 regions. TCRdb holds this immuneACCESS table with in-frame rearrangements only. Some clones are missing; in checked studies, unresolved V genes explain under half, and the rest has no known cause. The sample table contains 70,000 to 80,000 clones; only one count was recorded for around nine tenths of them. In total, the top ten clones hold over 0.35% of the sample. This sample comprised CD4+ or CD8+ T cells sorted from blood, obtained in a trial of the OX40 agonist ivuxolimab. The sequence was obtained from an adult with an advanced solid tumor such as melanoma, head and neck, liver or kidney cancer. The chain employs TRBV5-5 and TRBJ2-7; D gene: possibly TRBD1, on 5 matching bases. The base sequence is TGTGCCAGCCAGGGTTATGGCTACGAGCAGTACTTC. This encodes CASQGYGYEQYF.